This T cell receptor (beta chain) was retrieved from a study of cytomegalovirus exposure and HLA in healthy donors. Study in general: Earlier, 200 million or so T cells were analyzed, and about 100 million unique TCR beta sequences were found among them. Clustering assigned 70% to 85% of the approximately 430 genotyped donors to the Caucasian-associated ancestry cluster.

The PCR contained 60 Vbeta and 13 Jbeta primers. Libraries were prepared by immunoSEQ multiplex PCR; TCRdb keeps only in-frame clonotypes and omits some of them. Seen here are approximately 150,000 clones, 68% observed once, and the top ten hold approximately 1.5%. Notes on the study in general: A later analysis reportedly found fewer N-insertions in an Asian-associated ancestry cluster than the roughly 700-donor mean.

A note on this clone: Its antigen is currently unknown.

Sequenced: PBMCs. The origin of this receptor is a man over 45 in good health and CMV-seronegative.

This CDR3 is CASSPAGLAGSYEQYF. The CDR3 DNA follows: TGTGCCAGCAGCCCAGCGGGACTAGCGGGCTCCTACGAGCAGTACTTC. V is TRBV7-2 and J is TRBJ2-7; TRBD2 matches at 12 bases. This CDR3 comprises 16 residues. J gave up 0 bases and V 5 bases, and 5 bases lay outside the gene matches. Germline V gene data show CDR1 as SGHTA and CDR2 as FQGNSA.